This entry features one T cell receptor (beta chain) sequence. Its cognate antigen has yet to be identified. No per-base quality is available; no much larger clone lies one base away. This sample is part of a study of brain T cells in children with intractable seizures (dated by TCRdb to the early 2020s). Study-level background: A NanoString immunology panel was first used to screen resected brain tissue from 40 to 55 pediatric epilepsy surgery cases for immune gene transcripts. Among the approximately 12 selected surgery cases, pre-surgery blood was additionally sequenced for eight, leaving four cases with brain tissue only.

V is pared back by 6 bases and J by 0 bases, with 11 bases lying between the germline termini. Via the germline V gene (reference sequence), CDR1 is MNHEY and CDR2 SMNVEV. The CDR3 spans 15 residues, from the cysteine through the phenylalanine. The kept DNA is CDR3 alone, 45 bases in frame from the first base. The immunoSEQ assay was applied to genomic DNA to generate the TCR beta chain sequences. The original pipeline was this. Any CDR3 sequence that did not begin with the conserved framework cysteine at position 104 was removed by hand. To get clonality, the normalized Shannon's Diversity Index was subtracted from one, giving values from 0 (maximal diversity) to 1 (oligoclonal). To check whether a given CDR3 had different frequencies in two samples, for example brain versus blood, chi-squared comparison-of-proportions tests were used. Public clonotypes were identified through searches of immuneACCESS, and similarity to known antiviral clonotypes was evaluated with the VDJdb browser. As stored in TCRdb, this immuneACCESS dataset retains in-frame rearrangements with V and J assigned. A fraction of the clones does not appear; measured against another copy, unresolved V genes explain less than half of the discrepancy, and the remainder lacks a known reason. The V and J calls and clone size were taken over from that table, and D and trimming were inferred from the DNA. The sample table holds roughly 80,000 clones, of which 90% to 95% were seen once. Around 24% of the sample is held by the ten biggest clonotypes.

The paper's findings and limits, for the study overall: Viral specificity was inferred solely from CDR3 sequence similarity, and the HCMV serostatus of the patients was not known. Sequencing depth differed between pre- and post-surgery blood, so clones missing from the pre-surgery sample may reflect undersampling.

What the time point label conveys for this sample: resected brain tissue, or blood drawn just prior to surgery. Surgery cases with the highest brain T cell transcript signatures were selected for TCR beta chain sequencing of brain tissue and, where available, blood. Patients had been treated with at least one anti-epileptic drug before surgery. The TCR-sequenced patients were children whose drug-resistant epilepsy was caused by tuberous sclerosis complex, focal cortical dysplasia, Rasmussen encephalitis or hemimegalencephaly. Blood samples were drawn just before the epilepsy surgery. The Monarch genomic DNA purification kit was used to extract bulk genomic DNA from unsorted brain tissue and whole blood.

The origin of this receptor is a girl aged 2 to 9 with Rasmussen encephalitis and intractable seizures. Sequencing used peripheral blood, obtained at surgery. The chain joins TRBV27 to TRBJ2-2; tentative D gene TRBD1, with 5 bases matching. The nucleotides read TGTGCCAGCAGCCGGACACTGACGAACACCGGGGAGCTGTTTTTT. This codes for CASSRTLTNTGELFF.